Shown below are 8 T cell receptor beta chains from a single sample sequenced in a study of CD8 T cells in Susac syndrome. With random hexamers, reverse transcription was performed on roughly 0.45 to 1 ug of RNA. TCRdb reprocessed the immunoSEQ multiplex PCR reads via MiXCR and lists one record per CDR3 protein. The sample shows 150,000 to 180,000 distinct CDR3 sequences, over 95% of them seen only once. The material sequenced was CD8+ T cells from PBMCs. The receptors originated from a human donor with multiple sclerosis.

This chain connects TRBV5-1 to TRBJ2-7; D is possibly TRBD1 (5 bases). V was shortened by 3 bases and J by 2 bases, with 21 bases between the two germline ends. CDR3 length: 17 amino acids. Germline V gene sequence: CDR1 SGHRS, CDR2 YFSETQ. The DNA of the CDR3 is TGCGCCAGCAGCTCCCTTCACATGACAGTCCAGCCCTACGAGCAGTACGTC. This gives the protein CASSSLHMTVQPYEQYV.

The chain is built from TRBV25-1 and TRBJ1-1; 8 bases align to TRBD1. The CDR3 runs to 15 residues. Germline CDR1 reads MGHDK; CDR2 reads SYGVNS. The V segment lost 2 bases and the J segment 1 base; nucleotides outside the gene matches: 3. Here the CDR3 reads CASSEPGTGNTEAFF. The CDR3 region has the DNA TGTGCCAGCAGTGAACCCGGGACAGGGAACACTGAAGCTTTCTTT. Using reference TRBV25-1 and TRBJ1-1 for the parts outside the CDR3, the full variable domain is EADIYQTPRYLVIGTGKKITLECSQTMGHDKMYWYQQDPGMELHLIHYSYGVNSTEKGDLSSESTVSRIRTEHFPLTLESARPSHTSQYLCASSEPGTGNTEAFFGQGTRLTVV.

J is TRBJ2-3 and V is TRBV6-4; TRBD2 matches 10 bases. The CDR3 consists of 17 residues. V trimming: 0 bases; J trimming: 1 base; junction bases outside the gene matches: 4. Germline V gene sequence: CDR1 MRHNA, CDR2 SNTAGT. The CDR3 loop reads CASSDSAGGYGTDTQYF. The CDR3 DNA reads as TGTGCCAGCAGTGACTCAGCGGGGGGGTATGGCACAGATACGCAGTATTTT.

The chain recombines TRBV29-1 with TRBJ1-4; D gene unclear. Per the germline V gene, CDR1 is SQVTM and CDR2 is ANQGSEA. CDR3 length: 13 residues. Trimming stripped 5 bases from V and 12 bases from J, with 19 bases between. CDR3 amino acids: CSVRGLLGSQLFF. The CDR3 DNA reads TGCAGCGTTCGCGGGCTTCTGGGAAGTCAACTGTTTTTT.

The chain has TRBV29-1 and TRBJ1-2, with D perhaps matching TRBD1 (6 bases). The V end lost 8 bases, the J end lost 6 bases, and 19 bases lay between the germline ends. Germline V lookup: CDR1 SQVTM, CDR2 ANQGSEA. This CDR3 is 13 amino acids long. The CDR3 protein is CSMIDRPGDGYTF. The CDR3 nucleotides read TGCAGCATGATTGACAGGCCGGGTGATGGCTACACCTTC.

V and J are TRBV5-4 and TRBJ2-5; 13 bases agree with TRBD2. Germline loops: CDR1 SGHNT, CDR2 YYREEE (reference sequence). The CDR3 length is 16 residues. Trimming took 4 bases from V and 2 from J; bases not matched to a gene: 5. DNA for the CDR3: TGTGCCAGCAGCGATGGACTAGCGGGGGTTCAAGAGACCCAGTACTTC. Translation: CASSDGLAGVQETQYF.

This clonotype was counted a single time. V and J are TRBV9 and TRBJ2-3; 8 positions match TRBD1. The germline V gene has CDR1 SGDLS and CDR2 YYNGEE. V lost 3 bases and J lost 2; bases outside the gene matches: 5. This CDR3 comprises 15 residues. DNA for the CDR3: TGTGCCAGCAGCGCTTGGACAGGGATCACAGATACGCAGTATTTT. Encoded protein: CASSAWTGITDTQYF.

The chain is built from TRBV7-9 and TRBJ1-4; D call uncertain. The CDR3 sequence is 13 residues long. V was clipped by 7 bases and J by 2 bases, with 8 bases between them. Germline-derived CDR1 and CDR2 are SEHNR and FQNEAQ (reference sequence). The CDR3 bases are TGTGCCAGCACCTCTGGGACTAATGAAAAACTGTTTTTT. It yields the protein CASTSGTNEKLFF.